Below, 6 T cell receptor beta chains from the same sample are listed, as sequenced in a study of type 1 regulatory T cells. These receptors' targets are unknown. TCRdb re-called the reads with MiXCR, one entry per CDR3 protein. The sample lists some 71,000 distinct CDR3 sequences; more than 20% were seen once. General study findings and limits: Type 1 regulatory T cells had a more restricted TCR repertoire than non-type 1 regulatory T cells.

The material sequenced was cultured type 1 regulatory T (Tr1) cells, either the whole culture or a sorted fraction (not recorded which). The receptor source for this set is a human donor in good health.

Details on this clonotype: At one end, the junction sequence differs from germline, possibly due to a read error. The chain uses TRBV7-2 and TRBJ2-3, with D hard to call. Looked up from germline, CDR1 is SGHTA and CDR2 is FQGNSA. The CDR3 covers 11 residues. The CDR3 DNA is TGTGCCAGCAGCCCCGAGGATACGCGGTATTTT. This translates into CASSPEDTRYF.

This clonotype was recorded a few times. This chain links TRBV7-6 with TRBJ2-3; 8 nucleotides agree with TRBD2. Germline CDR1 and CDR2: SGHVS and FNYEAQ. This CDR3 comprises 15 residues. J lost 1 base, V lost 5 bases, and 5 bases had no gene match. This CDR3 is CASSITSGRTDTQYF. The CDR3 bases are TGTGCCAGCAGCATTACTAGCGGACGCACAGATACGCAGTATTTT.

In the case of this clonotype: The junction and the germline gene differ at one end; a read error may be behind it. This rearrangement joins TRBV15 to TRBJ2-1; no clear D gene. From germline, CDR1 is LNHNV and CDR2 YYDKDF (reference sequence). This CDR3 spans 13 amino acids. The DNA for the CDR3 is TGTGCCTCGCCGACTCGAAATTACAATGAGCATTTCTTC. Amino acid sequence: CASPTRNYNEHFF. Full variable domain (remainder filled in from reference TRBV15 and TRBJ2-1): DAMVIQNPRYQVTQFGKPVTLSCSQTLNHNVMYWYQQKSSQAPKLLFHYYDKDFNNEADTPDNFQSRRPNTSFCFLDIRSPGLGDTAMYLCASPTRNYNEHFFGPGTRLTVL.

In this sample, this clonotype turned up many times. The J gene is TRBJ2-3, the V gene TRBV5-1, with D unresolved. In germline, CDR1 is SGHRS, CDR2 YFSETQ. The CDR3 is 13 amino acids. V lost 0 bases, J lost 5 bases, and 7 bases lay in between. The CDR3 loop is CASSLAGGDTQYF. DNA for the CDR3: TGCGCCAGCAGCTTGGCCGGCGGAGATACGCAGTATTTT.

There are a few counts of this clonotype. The rearrangement joins TRBV20-1 to TRBJ2-6; D is unclear. Germline V CDR1 and CDR2: DFQATT, SNEGSKA (reference sequence). There are 13 residues in the CDR3. V shed 5 bases and J shed 4 bases, with 9 bases lying between them. CDR3 bases: TGCAGTGCTCACACTCCAGGGGCCAACGTCCTGACTTTC. Its protein is CSAHTPGANVLTF.

This clonotype was detected many times. The rearrangement links TRBV18 to TRBJ1-1; D remains unclear. V was cut by 2 bases and J by 0 bases, with 4 bases left in between. The CDR3 runs 13 residues. The germline CDR1 and CDR2 sequences are KGHSH and LQKENI. CDR3 loop: CASSPDMNTEAFF. CDR3 coding DNA: TGTGCCAGCTCACCAGATATGAACACTGAAGCTTTCTTT.